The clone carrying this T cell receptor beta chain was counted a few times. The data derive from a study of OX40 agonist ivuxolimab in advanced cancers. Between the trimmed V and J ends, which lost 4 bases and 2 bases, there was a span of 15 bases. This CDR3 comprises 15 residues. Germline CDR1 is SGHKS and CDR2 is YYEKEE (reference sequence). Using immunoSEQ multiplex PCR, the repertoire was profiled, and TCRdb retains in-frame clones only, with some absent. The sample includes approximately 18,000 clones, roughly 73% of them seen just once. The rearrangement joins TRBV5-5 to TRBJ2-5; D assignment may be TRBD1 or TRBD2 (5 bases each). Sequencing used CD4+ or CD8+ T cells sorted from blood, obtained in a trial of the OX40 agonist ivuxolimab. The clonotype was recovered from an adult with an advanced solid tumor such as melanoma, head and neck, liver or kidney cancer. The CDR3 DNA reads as TGTGCCAGCAGCCCCTGGGGGAACCAACAAGAGACCCAGTACTTC. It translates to CASSPWGNQQETQYF.